This T cell receptor (beta chain) emerged from a study of radiotherapy plus CTLA-4 blockade in lung cancer. In the study overall: Objective responses were documented in 15% to 20% of patients, with disease control in about 28%. Study-wide results and limits: Per reports, early blood T cell clone dynamics, plus interferon-beta, forecast response most strongly. Blood TCR clones of tumor origin expanded after radiotherapy plus ipilimumab.

Ipilimumab-mediated CTLA-4 blockade plus focal radiation was given to patients having chemo-refractory metastatic non-small-cell lung cancer. The method was immunoSEQ multiplex PCR; TCRdb's version includes in-frame clones alone and lacks a portion of them. The sample shows 81,000 or so clones, around 86% of them seen only once. To note about this clone: The antigen remains undetermined.

The CDR3 has 14 amino acids. The V segment lost 5 bases and the J segment 5 bases; nucleotides outside the gene matches: 6. Germline CDR1 reads SNHLY; CDR2 reads FYNNEI. This chain connects TRBV2 to TRBJ2-3, with TRBD2 matching over 8 bases. Sequencing was performed on peripheral blood, taken from a patient treated with radiotherapy plus ipilimumab. The clonotype originates from a human donor with non-small cell lung cancer who had stable disease on radiotherapy plus ipilimumab. The CDR3 DNA reads as TGTGCCAGCAGTAAGGGACTAGTTATAGATACGCAGTATTTT. Translation gives CASSKGLVIDTQYF.